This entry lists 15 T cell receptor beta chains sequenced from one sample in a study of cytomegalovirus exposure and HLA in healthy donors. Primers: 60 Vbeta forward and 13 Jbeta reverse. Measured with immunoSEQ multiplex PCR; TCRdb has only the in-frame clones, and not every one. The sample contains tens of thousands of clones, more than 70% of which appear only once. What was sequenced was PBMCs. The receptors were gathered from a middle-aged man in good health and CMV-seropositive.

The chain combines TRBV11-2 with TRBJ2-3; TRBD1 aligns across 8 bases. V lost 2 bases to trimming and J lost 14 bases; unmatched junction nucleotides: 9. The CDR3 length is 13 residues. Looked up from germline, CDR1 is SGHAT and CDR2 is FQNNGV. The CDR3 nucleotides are TGTGCCAGCAGCTTATACAGGGGGAGAGGCGGGTATTTT. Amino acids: CASSLYRGRGGYF.

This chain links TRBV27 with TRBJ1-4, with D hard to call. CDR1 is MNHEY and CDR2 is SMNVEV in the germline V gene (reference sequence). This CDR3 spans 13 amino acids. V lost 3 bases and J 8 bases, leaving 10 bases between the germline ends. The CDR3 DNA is TGTGCCAGCAGTTTGGGCCATCCGGAAAAACTGTTTTTT. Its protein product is CASSLGHPEKLFF.

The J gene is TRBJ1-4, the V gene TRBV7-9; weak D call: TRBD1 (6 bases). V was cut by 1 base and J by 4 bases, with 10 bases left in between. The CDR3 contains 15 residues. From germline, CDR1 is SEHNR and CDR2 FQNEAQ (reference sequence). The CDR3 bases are TGTGCCAGCAGCTTAGGACAGGATTATAATGAAAAACTGTTTTTT. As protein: CASSLGQDYNEKLFF. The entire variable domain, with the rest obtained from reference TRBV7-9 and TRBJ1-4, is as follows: DTGVSQNPRHKITKRGQNVTFRCDPISEHNRLYWYRQTLGQGPEFLTYFQNEAQLEKSRLLSDRFSAERPKGSFSTLEIQRTEQGDSAMYLCASSLGQDYNEKLFFGSGTQLSVL.

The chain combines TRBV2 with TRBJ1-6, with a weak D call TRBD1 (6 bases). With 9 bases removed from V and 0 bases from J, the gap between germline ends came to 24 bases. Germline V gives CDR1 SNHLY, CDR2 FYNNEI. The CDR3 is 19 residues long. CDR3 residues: CARQRTDTISRSYNSPLHF. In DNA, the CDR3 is TGTGCCAGACAGAGGACAGACACAATATCTCGCTCCTATAATTCACCCCTCCACTTT. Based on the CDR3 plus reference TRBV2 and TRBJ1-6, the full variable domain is EPEVTQTPSHQVTQMGQEVILRCVPISNHLYFYWYRQILGQKVEFLVSFYNNEISEKSEIFDDQFSVERPDGSNFTLKIRSTKLEDSAMYFCARQRTDTISRSYNSPLHFGNGTRLTVT.

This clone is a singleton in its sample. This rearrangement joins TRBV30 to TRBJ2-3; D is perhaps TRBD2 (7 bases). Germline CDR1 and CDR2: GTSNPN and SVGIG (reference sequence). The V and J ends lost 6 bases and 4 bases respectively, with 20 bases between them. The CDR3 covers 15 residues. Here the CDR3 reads CACQGRGREADTQYF. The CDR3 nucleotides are TGTGCCTGCCAGGGGCGGGGGCGGGAAGCAGATACGCAGTATTTT.

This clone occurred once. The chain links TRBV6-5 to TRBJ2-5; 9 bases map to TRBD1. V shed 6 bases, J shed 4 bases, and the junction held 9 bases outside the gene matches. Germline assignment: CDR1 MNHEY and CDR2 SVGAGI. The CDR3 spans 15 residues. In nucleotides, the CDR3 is TGTGCCAGCAGCCGATTTACAGGGGGCGCAGAGACCCAGTACTTC. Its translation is CASSRFTGGAETQYF.

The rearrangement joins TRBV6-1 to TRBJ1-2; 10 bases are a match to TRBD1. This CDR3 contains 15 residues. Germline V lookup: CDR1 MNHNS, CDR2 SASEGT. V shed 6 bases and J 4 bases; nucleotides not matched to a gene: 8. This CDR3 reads CASRHRQGASYGYTF. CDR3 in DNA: TGTGCCAGCAGACATCGACAGGGGGCGAGCTATGGCTACACCTTC.

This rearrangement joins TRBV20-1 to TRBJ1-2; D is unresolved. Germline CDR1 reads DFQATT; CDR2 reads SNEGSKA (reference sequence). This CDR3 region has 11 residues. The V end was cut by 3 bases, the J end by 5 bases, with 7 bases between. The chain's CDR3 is CSARTEYGYTF. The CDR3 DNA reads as TGCAGTGCTAGGACTGAATATGGCTACACCTTC.

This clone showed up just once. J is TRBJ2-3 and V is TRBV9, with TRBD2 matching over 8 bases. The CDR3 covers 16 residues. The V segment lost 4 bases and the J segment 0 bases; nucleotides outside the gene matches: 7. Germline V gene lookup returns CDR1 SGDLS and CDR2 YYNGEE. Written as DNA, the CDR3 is TGTGCCAGCAGCAAAGATAGCGGGGTCAGCACAGATACGCAGTATTTT. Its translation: CASSKDSGVSTDTQYF.

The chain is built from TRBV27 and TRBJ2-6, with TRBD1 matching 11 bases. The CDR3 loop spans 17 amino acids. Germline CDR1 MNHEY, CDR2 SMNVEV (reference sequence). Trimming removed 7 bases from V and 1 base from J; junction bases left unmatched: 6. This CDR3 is CASKPGQGVSGANVLTF. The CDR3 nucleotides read TGTGCCAGCAAACCGGGACAGGGGGTGTCTGGGGCCAACGTCCTGACTTTC.

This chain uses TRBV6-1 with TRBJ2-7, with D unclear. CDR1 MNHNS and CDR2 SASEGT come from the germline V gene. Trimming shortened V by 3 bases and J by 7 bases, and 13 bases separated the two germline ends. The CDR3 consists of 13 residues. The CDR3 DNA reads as TGTGCCAGCAGTGACAGTGGCGTCGGGGAGCAGTACTTC. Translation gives CASSDSGVGEQYF.

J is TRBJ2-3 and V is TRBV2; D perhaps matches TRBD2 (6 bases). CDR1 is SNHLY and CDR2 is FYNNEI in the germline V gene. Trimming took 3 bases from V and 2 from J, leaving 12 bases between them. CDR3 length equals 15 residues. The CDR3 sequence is CASSELRGNTDTQYF. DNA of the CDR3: TGTGCCAGCAGTGAGTTGCGGGGAAACACAGATACGCAGTATTTT.

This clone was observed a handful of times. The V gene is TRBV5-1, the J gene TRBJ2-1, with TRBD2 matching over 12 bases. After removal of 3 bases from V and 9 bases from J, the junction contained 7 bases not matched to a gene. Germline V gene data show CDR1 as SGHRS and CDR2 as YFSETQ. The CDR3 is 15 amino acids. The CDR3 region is CASSSSGRAVVEQFF. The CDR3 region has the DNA TGCGCCAGCAGCTCTAGCGGGAGGGCCGTTGTTGAGCAGTTCTTC.

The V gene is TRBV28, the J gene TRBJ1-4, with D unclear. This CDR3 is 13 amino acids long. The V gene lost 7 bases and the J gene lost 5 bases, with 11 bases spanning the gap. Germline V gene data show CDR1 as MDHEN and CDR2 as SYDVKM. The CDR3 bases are TGTGCCAGCATGGGGAGAGGGAATGAAAAACTGTTTTTT. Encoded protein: CASMGRGNEKLFF.

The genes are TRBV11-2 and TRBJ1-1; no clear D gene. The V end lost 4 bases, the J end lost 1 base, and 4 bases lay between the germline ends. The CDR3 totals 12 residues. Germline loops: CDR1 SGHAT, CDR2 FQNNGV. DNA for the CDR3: TGTGCCAGCAGCTCAAAGAACACTGAAGCTTTCTTT. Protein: CASSSKNTEAFF.